Listed here are 3 T cell receptor beta chains from one sample, sequenced in a study of beta chain features in type 1 diabetes. The study reverse transcribed the entire isolated RNA, so it sequenced expressed TCRB transcripts. Sequencing used immunoSEQ multiplex PCR; TCRdb keeps in-frame clones, though not all of them. The sample lists roughly 160,000 clones; less than 9.5% were seen once. Regarding the study as a whole: Among patients with Type 1 diabetes, TCRB CDR3s were moderately but significantly shorter in every one of the four CD4+ subsets.

These receptors are not linked to any known antigen. Sample: central memory CD4+ T cells from blood. These receptors all stem from a woman aged 40 to 55 with type 1 diabetes.

The table lists this clone with a few counts. The chain is built from TRBV19 and TRBJ2-7; maybe TRBD2 (6 bases). The CDR3 loop spans 15 amino acids. Trimming took off 2 bases at V and 5 bases at J, with 16 bases between the two ends. CDR1 is LNHDA, CDR2 SQIVND, per germline (reference sequence). CDR3 in amino acids: CASSISLRGTDEQYF. The DNA for the CDR3 is TGTGCCAGTAGTATAAGTCTCCGTGGGACTGACGAGCAGTACTTC.

The V and J genes are TRBV7-2 and TRBJ2-5; TRBD1 agrees at 8 bases. CDR3 length: 16 residues. From germline, CDR1 is SGHTA and CDR2 FQGNSA. J lost 2 bases, V lost 3 bases, and 8 bases had no gene match. The CDR3 sequence is CASSLTGVLLQETQYF. CDR3 nucleotide sequence: TGTGCCAGCAGCTTGACAGGGGTCCTCCTGCAAGAGACCCAGTACTTC.

This clone was seen a handful of times. The rearrangement links TRBV7-2 to TRBJ2-1; TRBD1 agrees at 10 bases. Germline V lookup: CDR1 SGHTA, CDR2 FQGNSA. V was clipped by 7 bases and J by 6 bases; unmatched bases: 9. The CDR3 contains 15 residues. In DNA form, the CDR3 reads TGTGCCAGCACCGTCGACAGGGGGCCCCTCAATGAGCAGTTCTTC. Amino acid sequence: CASTVDRGPLNEQFF.